This T cell receptor (beta chain) was sequenced in a study of cytomegalovirus exposure and HLA in healthy donors. Findings and limits, study-wide: A previous analysis found most TCR beta V segments productive roughly 87% or roughly 30% of the time. The likely explanation for a cluster of highly shared sequence variants was sequencing artifact.

60 Vbeta and 13 Jbeta primers were used in PCR. Generated by immunoSEQ multiplex PCR, the TCRdb table keeps only in-frame clones and is missing some. The sample yields some 120,000 clones, of which the top ten take up roughly 2%. In regard to this clone: Its antigen is unknown.

The V and J ends lost 1 base and 5 bases, in that order; junction bases with no gene match: 5. The CDR3 length is 15 residues. Germline V gene data show CDR1 as MNHNS and CDR2 as SASEGT. The TCR comes from a woman aged 55-69 years in good health and CMV-seronegative. Sequenced sample: PBMCs. The V call is TRBV6-1, the J call TRBJ2-5; 9 bases fit TRBD2. Here the CDR3 reads CASSEGGGRGETQYF. Written as DNA, the CDR3 is TGTGCCAGCAGTGAAGGTGGCGGGAGGGGTGAGACCCAGTACTTC.